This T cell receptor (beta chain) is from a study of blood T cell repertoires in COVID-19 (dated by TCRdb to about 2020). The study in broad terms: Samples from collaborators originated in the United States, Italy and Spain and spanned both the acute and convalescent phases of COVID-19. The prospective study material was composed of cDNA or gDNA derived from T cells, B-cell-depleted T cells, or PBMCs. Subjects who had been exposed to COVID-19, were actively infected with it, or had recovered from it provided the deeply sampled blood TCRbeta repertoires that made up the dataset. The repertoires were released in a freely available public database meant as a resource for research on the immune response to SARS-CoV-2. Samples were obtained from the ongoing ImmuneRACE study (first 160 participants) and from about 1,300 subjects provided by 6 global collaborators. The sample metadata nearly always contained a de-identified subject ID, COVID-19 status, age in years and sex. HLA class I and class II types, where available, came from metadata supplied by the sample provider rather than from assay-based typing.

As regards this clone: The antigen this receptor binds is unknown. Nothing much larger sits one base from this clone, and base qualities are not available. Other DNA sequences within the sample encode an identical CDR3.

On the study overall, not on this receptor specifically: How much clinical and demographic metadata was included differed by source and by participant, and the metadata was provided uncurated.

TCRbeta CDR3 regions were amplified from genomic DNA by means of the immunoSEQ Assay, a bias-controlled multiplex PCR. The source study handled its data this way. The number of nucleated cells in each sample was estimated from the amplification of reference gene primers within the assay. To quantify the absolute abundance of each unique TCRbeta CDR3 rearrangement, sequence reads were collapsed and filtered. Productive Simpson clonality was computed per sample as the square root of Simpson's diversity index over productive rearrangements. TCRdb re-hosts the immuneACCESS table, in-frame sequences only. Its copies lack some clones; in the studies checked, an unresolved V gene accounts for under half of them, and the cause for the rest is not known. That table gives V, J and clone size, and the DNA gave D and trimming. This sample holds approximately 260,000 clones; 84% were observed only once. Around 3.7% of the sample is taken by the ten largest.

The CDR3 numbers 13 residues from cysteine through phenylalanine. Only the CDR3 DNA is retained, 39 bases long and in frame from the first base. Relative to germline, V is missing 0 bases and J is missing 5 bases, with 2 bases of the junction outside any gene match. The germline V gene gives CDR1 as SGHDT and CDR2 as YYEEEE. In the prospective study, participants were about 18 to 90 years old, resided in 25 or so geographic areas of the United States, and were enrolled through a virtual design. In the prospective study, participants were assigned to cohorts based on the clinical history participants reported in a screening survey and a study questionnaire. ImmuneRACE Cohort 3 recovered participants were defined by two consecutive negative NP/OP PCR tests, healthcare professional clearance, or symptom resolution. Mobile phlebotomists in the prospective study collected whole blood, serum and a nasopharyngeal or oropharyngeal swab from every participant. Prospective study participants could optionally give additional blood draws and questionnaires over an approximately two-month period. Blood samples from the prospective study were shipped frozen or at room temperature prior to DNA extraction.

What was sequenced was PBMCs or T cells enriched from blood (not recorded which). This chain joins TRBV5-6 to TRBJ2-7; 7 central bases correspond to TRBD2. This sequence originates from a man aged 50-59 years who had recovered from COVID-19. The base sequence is TGTGCCAGCAGCTTGGGCCTAGCGGACGAGCAGTACTTC. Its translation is CASSLGLADEQYF.